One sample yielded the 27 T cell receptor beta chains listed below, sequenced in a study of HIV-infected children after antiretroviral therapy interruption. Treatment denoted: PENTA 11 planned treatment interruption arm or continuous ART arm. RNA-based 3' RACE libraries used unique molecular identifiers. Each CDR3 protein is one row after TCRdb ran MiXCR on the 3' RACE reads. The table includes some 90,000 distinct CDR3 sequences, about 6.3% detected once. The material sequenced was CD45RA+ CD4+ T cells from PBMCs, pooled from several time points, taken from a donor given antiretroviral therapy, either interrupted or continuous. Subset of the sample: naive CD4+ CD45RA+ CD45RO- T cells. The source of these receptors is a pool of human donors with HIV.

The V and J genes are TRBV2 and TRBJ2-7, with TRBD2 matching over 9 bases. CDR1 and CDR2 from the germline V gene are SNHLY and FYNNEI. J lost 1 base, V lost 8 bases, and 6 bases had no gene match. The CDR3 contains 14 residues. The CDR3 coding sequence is TGTGCCAGCGTAGCGGGAGCGCTTTCCTACGAGCAGTACTTC. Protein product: CASVAGALSYEQYF.

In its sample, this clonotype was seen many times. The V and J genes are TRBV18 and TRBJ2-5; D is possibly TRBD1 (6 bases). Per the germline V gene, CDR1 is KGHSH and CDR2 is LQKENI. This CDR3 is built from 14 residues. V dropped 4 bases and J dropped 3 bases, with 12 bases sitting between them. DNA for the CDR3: TGTGCCAGCTCACAGCTGGCAGGGGAAGAGACCCAGTACTTC. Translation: CASSQLAGEETQYF. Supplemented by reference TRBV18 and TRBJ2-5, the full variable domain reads NAGVMQNPRHLVRRRGQEARLRCSPMKGHSHVYWYRQLPEEGLKFMVYLQKENIIDESGMPKERFSAEFPKEGPSILRIQQVVRGDSAAYFCASSQLAGEETQYFGPGTRLLVL.

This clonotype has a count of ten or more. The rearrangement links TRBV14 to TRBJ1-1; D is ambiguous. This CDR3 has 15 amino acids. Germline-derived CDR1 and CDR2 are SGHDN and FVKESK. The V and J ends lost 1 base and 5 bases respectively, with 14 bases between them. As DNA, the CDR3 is TGTGCCAGCAGCCAAGTGCATGGTGGCGCGACTGAAGCTTTCTTT. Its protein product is CASSQVHGGATEAFF.

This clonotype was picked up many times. The CDR3 reads CASSLEAGGGRNEQFF. The CDR3 DNA follows: TGTGCCAGCAGCTTAGAAGCAGGCGGCGGCCGGAATGAGCAGTTCTTC. This chain links TRBV11-3 with TRBJ2-1; D ambiguous. The CDR3 consists of 16 residues. Trimming pared 0 bases from V and 7 bases from J, leaving 16 bases between. Germline lookup yields CDR1 SGHNT and CDR2 YENEEA.

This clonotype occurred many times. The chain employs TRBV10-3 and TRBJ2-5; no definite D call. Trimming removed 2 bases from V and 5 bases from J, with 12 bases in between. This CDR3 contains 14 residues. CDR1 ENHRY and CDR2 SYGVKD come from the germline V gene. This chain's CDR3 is CAISEQPTLETQYF. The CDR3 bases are TGTGCCATCAGTGAGCAGCCTACGTTGGAGACCCAGTACTTC.

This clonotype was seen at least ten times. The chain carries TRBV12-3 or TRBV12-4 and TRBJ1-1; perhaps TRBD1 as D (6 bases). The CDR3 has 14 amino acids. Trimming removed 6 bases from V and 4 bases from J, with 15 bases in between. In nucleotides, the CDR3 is TGTGCCAGCAGCCGGGGGGGCAGTGGCACTGAAGCTTTCTTT. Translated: CASSRGGSGTEAFF.

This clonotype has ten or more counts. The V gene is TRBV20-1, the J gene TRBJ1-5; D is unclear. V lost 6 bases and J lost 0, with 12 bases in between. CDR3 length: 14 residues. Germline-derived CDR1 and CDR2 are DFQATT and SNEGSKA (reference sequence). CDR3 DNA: TGCAGTGCCGCCCGGAGGGATAGCAATCAGCCCCAGCATTTT. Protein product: CSAARRDSNQPQHF.

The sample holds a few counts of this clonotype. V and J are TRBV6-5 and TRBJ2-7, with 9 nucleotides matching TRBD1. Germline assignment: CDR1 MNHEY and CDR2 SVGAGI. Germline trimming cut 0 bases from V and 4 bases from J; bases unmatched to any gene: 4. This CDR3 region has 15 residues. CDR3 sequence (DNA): TGTGCCAGCAGTTACTCAGCGGGACAGGGTTACGAGCAGTACTTC. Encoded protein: CASSYSAGQGYEQYF.

As DNA, the CDR3 is TGTGCCAGCAGTGAGATCGGATCAAGAGGGACTGAAGCTTTCTTT. Its translation: CASSEIGSRGTEAFF. V usage is TRBV6-1 and J usage is TRBJ1-1, with D uncertain. The CDR3 is 15 amino acids. V was pared by 3 bases and J by 5 bases, with 16 bases between. Germline V gene lookup returns CDR1 MNHNS and CDR2 SASEGT.

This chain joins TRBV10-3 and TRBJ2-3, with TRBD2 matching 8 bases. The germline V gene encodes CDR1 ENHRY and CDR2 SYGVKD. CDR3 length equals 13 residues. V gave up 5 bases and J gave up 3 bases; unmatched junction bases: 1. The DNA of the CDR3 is TGTGCCATCAGTACTAGCGGTACAGATACGCAGTATTTT. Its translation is CAISTSGTDTQYF.

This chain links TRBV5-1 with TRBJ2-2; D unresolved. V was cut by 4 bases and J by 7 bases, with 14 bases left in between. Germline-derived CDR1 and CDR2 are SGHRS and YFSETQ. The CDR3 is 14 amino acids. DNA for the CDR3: TGCGCCAGCAGCCCCAGAGACTCACACGGGGAGCTGTTTTTT. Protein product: CASSPRDSHGELFF.

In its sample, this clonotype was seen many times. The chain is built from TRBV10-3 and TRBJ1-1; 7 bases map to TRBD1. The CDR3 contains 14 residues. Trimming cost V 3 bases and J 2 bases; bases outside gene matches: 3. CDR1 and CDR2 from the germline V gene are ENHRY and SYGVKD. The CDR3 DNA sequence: TGTGCCATCAGTGAAGCAGGGGGAAACACTGAAGCTTTCTTT. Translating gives CAISEAGGNTEAFF.

The CDR3 protein is CSAARWGAHTEAFF. CDR3 bases: TGCAGTGCTGCCCGGTGGGGGGCTCACACTGAAGCTTTCTTT. The chain combines TRBV20-1 with TRBJ1-1; possibly TRBD1 for D (6 bases). The CDR3 loop spans 14 amino acids. Germline CDR1 reads DFQATT; CDR2 reads SNEGSKA (reference sequence). V was cut by 5 bases and J by 3 bases, with 16 bases left in between.

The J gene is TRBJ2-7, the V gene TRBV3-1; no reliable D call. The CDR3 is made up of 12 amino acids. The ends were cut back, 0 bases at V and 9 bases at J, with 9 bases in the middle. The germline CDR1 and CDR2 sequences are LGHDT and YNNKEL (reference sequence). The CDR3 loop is CASSQDPSGQYF. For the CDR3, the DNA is TGTGCCAGCAGCCAAGATCCGTCGGGGCAGTACTTC.

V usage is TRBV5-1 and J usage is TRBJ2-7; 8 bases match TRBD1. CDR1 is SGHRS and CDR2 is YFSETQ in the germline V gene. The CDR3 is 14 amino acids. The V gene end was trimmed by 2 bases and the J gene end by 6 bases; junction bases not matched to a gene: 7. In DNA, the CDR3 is TGCGCCAGCAGCTTTCGTGGACAGGGCTTCGAGCAGTACTTC. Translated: CASSFRGQGFEQYF.

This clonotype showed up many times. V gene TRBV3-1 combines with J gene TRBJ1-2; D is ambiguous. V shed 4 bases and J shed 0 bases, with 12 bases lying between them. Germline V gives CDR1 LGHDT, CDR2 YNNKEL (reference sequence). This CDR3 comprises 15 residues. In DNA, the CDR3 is TGTGCCAGCAGCCTCGGCTGGACGGCTAACTATGGCTACACCTTC. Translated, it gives CASSLGWTANYGYTF. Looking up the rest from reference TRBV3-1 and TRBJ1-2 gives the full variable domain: DTAVSQTPKYLVTQMGNDKSIKCEQNLGHDTMYWYKQDSKKFLKIMFSYNNKELIINETVPNRFSPKSPDKAHLNLHINSLELGDSAVYFCASSLGWTANYGYTFGSGTRLTVV.

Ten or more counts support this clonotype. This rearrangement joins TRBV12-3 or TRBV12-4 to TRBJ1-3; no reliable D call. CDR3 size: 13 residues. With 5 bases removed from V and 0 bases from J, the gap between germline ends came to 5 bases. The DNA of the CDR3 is TGTGCCAGCAGTGGGAGCTCTGGAAACACCATATATTTT. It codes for CASSGSSGNTIYF.

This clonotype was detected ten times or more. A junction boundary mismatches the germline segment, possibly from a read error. This CDR3 is CAWSPTLNQDTQYF. In nucleotides, the CDR3 is TGTGCCTGGAGCCCGACACTTAACCAAGACACCCAGTACTTT. The chain joins TRBV30 to TRBJ2-5; D not resolved. Per germline, CDR1 GTSNPN and CDR2 SVGIG (reference sequence). There are 14 residues in the CDR3.

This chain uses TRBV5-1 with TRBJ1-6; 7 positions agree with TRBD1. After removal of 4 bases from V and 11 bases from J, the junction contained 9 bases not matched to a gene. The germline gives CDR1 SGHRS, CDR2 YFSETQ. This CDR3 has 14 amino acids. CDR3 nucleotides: TGCGCCAGCAGCCAGACAGGGAGCACAACACCCCTCCACTTT. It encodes CASSQTGSTTPLHF.

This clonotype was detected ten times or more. This chain's CDR3 is CASSRQGPAPQHF. DNA for the CDR3: TGTGCCAGCAGTAGACAGGGACCGGCGCCCCAGCATTTT. The J gene is TRBJ1-5, the V gene TRBV2, with 7 bases aligning to TRBD1. This CDR3 has 13 amino acids. J lost 9 bases, V lost 5 bases, and 7 bases had no gene match. The germline CDR1 and CDR2 sequences are SNHLY and FYNNEI. The variable domain in full, with the rest retrieved from reference TRBV2 and TRBJ1-5, is EPEVTQTPSHQVTQMGQEVILRCVPISNHLYFYWYRQILGQKVEFLVSFYNNEISEKSEIFDDQFSVERPDGSNFTLKIRSTKLEDSAMYFCASSRQGPAPQHFGDGTRLSIL.

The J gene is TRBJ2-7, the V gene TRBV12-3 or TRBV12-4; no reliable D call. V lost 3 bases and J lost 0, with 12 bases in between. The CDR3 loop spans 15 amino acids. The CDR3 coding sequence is TGTGCCAGCAGTTTGGCTCGTGGATTCTCCTACGAGCAGTACTTC. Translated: CASSLARGFSYEQYF.

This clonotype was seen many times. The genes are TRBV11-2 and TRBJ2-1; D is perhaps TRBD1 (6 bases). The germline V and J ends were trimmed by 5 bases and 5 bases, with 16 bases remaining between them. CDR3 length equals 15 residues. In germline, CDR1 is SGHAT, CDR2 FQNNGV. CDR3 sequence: CASSVQGNLNNEQFF. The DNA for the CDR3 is TGTGCCAGCAGCGTACAGGGTAACTTAAACAATGAGCAGTTCTTC.

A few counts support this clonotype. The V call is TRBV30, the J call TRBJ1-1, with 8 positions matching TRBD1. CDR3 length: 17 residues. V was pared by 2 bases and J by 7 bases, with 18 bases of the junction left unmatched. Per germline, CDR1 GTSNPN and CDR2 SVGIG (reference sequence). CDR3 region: CAWSHPLWTGRRFEAFF. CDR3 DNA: TGTGCCTGGAGTCATCCCCTCTGGACAGGGAGGCGGTTTGAAGCTTTCTTT.

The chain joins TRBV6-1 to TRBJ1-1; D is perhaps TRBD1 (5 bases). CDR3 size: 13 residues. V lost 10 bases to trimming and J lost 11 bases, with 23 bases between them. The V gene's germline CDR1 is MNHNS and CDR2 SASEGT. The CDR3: CATEYAGRSGAFF. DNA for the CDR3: TGTGCCACGGAATACGCAGGTCGCTCAGGGGCTTTCTTT.

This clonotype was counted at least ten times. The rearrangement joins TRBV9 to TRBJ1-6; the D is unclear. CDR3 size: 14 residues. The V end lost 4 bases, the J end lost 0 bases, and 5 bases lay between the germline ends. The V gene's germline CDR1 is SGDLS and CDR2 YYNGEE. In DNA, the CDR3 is TGTGCCAGCAGCTCCAGCTCCTATAATTCACCCCTCCACTTT. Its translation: CASSSSSYNSPLHF.

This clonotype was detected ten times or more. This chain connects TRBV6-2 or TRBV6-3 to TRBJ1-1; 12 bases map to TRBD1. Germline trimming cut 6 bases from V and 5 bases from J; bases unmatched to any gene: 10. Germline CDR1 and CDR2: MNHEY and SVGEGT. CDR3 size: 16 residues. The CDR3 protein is CASRRGTGGKYTEAFF. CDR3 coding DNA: TGTGCCAGCAGAAGGGGGACAGGGGGCAAGTATACTGAAGCTTTCTTT.

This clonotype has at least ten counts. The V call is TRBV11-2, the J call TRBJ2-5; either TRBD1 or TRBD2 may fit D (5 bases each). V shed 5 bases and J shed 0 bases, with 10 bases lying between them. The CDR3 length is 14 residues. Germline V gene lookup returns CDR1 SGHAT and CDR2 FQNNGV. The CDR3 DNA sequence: TGTGCCAGCAGCAGGGGACGGTACCAAGAGACCCAGTACTTC. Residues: CASSRGRYQETQYF.